Each of the 4 T cell receptor beta chains below was sequenced from the same sample in a study of blood T cells in healthy people across ages. A sample-barcoded 5' primer and a J-beta primer mix were used in a second PCR of roughly 6 to 12 cycles. In TCRdb, the 5' RACE reads were re-called with MiXCR into one record per CDR3 protein. The profile covers 600,000 to 850,000 distinct CDR3 sequences, with about 42% appearing a single time and 20% to 25% taken by the ten largest. Sequenced input: blood. The receptors derive from a woman aged 55-70 years in good health.

This clonotype was picked up a small number of times. Here the CDR3 DNA reads TGTGCCAGCAGTTTCGAGACTAGCGGGCGAGGTGAGCAGTTCTTC. This sequence encodes CASSFETSGRGEQFF. The chain links TRBV27 to TRBJ2-1; 10 bases line up with TRBD2. Trimming at V came to 3 bases and at J to 9 bases, leaving 8 bases not matched to a gene. The CDR3 totals 15 residues. Germline V gives CDR1 MNHEY, CDR2 SMNVEV (reference sequence).

This sequence joins TRBV6-5 and TRBJ2-5; D not certain. Trimming removed 8 bases at V and 5 bases at J, with 15 bases between. In germline, CDR1 is MNHEY, CDR2 SVGAGI. The CDR3 length is 13 residues. CDR3 coding DNA: TGTGCCAGCCAGTTAGGTTCTTCGGAGACCCAGTACTTC. This encodes CASQLGSSETQYF.

The chain uses TRBV20-1 and TRBJ2-3; TRBD2 agrees at 9 bases. The ends lost 3 bases at V and 2 bases at J; junction bases unmatched: 3. The germline V gene encodes CDR1 DFQATT and CDR2 SNEGSKA (reference sequence). This CDR3 contains 14 residues. CDR3 in amino acids: CSASLAGFTDTQYF. The CDR3, as DNA: TGCAGTGCTAGTCTAGCGGGGTTCACAGATACGCAGTATTTT.

Details on this clonotype: At one end, the junction sequence differs from germline, possibly due to a read error. This sequence joins TRBV4-2 and TRBJ1-4; D perhaps matches TRBD1 (6 bases). Germline CDR1 and CDR2: LGHNA and YNFKEQ. The CDR3 is 16 residues long. CDR3 residues: CVSSQERNRAHEKLFF. CDR3 bases: TGTGTCAGCAGCCAAGAACGCAACAGGGCACATGAAAAACTGTTTTTT.